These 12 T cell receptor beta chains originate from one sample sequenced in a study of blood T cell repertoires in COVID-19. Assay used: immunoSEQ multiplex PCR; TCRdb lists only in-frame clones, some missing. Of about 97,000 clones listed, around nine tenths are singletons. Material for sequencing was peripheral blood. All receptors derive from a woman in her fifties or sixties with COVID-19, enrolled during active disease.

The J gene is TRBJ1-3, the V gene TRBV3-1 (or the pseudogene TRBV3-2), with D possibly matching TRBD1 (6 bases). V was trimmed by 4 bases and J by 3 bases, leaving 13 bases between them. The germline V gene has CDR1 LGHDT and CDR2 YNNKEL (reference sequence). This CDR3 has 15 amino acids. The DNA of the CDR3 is TGTGCCAGCAGCCTCCCTACAGGGATTGGAAACACCATATATTTT. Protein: CASSLPTGIGNTIYF.

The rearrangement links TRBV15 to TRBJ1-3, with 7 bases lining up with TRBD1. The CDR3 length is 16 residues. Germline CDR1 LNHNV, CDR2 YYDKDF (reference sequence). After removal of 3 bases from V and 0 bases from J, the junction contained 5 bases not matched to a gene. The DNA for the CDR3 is TGTGCCACCAGCAGTCCCAGGGGGGACTCTGGAAACACCATATATTTT. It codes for CATSSPRGDSGNTIYF.

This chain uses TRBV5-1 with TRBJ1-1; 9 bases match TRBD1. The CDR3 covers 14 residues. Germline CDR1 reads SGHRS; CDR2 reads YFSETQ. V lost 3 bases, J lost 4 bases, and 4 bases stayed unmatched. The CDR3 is CASSWTGVGTEAFF. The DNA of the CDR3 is TGCGCCAGCAGCTGGACAGGGGTAGGCACTGAAGCTTTCTTT. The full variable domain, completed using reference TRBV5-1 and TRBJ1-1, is KAGVTQTPRYLIKTRGQQVTLSCSPISGHRSVSWYQQTPGQGLQFLFEYFSETQRNKGNFPGRFSGRQFSNSRSEMNVSTLELGDSALYLCASSWTGVGTEAFFGQGTRLTVV.

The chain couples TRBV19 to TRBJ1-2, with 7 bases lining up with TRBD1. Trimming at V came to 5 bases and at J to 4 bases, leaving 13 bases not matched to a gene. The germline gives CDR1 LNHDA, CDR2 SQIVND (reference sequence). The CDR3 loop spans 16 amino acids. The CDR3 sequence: CASSPGQALSLYGYTF. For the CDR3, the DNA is TGTGCCAGTAGTCCCGGACAGGCCCTTTCCCTCTATGGCTACACCTTC. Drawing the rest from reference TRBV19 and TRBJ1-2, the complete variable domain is DGGITQSPKYLFRKEGQNVTLSCEQNLNHDAMYWYRQDPGQGLRLIYYSQIVNDFQKGDIAEGYSVSREKKESFPLTVTSAQKNPTAFYLCASSPGQALSLYGYTFGSGTRLTVV.

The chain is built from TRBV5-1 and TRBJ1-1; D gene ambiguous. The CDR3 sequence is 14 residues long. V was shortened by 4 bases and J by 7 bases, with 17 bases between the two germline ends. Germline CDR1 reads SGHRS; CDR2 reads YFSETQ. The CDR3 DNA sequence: TGCGCCAGCAGCAACCCGGGTCCGGAGAGTGAAGCTTTCTTT. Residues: CASSNPGPESEAFF. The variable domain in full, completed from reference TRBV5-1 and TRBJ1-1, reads KAGVTQTPRYLIKTRGQQVTLSCSPISGHRSVSWYQQTPGQGLQFLFEYFSETQRNKGNFPGRFSGRQFSNSRSEMNVSTLELGDSALYLCASSNPGPESEAFFGQGTRLTVV.

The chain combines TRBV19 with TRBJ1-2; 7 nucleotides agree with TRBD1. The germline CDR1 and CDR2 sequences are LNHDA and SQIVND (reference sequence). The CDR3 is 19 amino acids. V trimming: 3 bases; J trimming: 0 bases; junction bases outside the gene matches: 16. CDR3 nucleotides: TGTGCCAGTAGTATTGGTCAGGGACAGCCACTGAATTCTAACTATGGCTACACCTTC. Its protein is CASSIGQGQPLNSNYGYTF.

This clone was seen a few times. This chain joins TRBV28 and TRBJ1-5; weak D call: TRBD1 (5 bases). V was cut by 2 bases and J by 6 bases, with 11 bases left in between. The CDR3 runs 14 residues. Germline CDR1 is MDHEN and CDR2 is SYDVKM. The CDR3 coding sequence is TGTGCCAGCAGTTTAATAGGGGTTTTTCAGCCCCAGCATTTT. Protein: CASSLIGVFQPQHF.

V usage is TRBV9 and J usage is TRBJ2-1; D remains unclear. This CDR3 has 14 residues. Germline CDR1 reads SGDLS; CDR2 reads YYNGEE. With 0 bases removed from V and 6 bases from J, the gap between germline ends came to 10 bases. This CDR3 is CASSVAGSSNEQFF. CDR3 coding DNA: TGTGCCAGCAGCGTAGCGGGTAGCAGCAATGAGCAGTTCTTC.

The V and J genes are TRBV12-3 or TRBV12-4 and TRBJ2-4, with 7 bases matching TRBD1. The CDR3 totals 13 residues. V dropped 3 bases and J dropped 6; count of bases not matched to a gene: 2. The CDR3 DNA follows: TGTGCCAGCAGTTTGAACAGGGGAAACATTCAGTACTTC. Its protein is CASSLNRGNIQYF.

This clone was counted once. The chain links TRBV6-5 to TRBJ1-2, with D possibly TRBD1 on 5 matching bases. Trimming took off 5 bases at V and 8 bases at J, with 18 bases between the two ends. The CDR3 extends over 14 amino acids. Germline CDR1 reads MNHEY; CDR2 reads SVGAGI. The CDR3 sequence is CASSRGTPKGGYTF. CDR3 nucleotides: TGTGCCAGCAGTCGGGGGACGCCCAAAGGAGGCTACACCTTC.

CDR3 DNA: TGTGCCAGCAGCTTGGCCCGGAGCTCCTACGAGCAGTACGTC. Translation: CASSLARSSYEQYV. The chain has TRBV5-5 and TRBJ2-7; D is uncertain. The ends were cut back, 0 bases at V and 0 bases at J, with 7 bases in the middle. Per the germline V gene, CDR1 is SGHKS and CDR2 is YYEKEE (reference sequence). This CDR3 is 14 amino acids long.

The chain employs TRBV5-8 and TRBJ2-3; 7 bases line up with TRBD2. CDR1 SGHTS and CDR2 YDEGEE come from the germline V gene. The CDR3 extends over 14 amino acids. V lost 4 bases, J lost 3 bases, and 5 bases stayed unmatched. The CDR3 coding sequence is TGTGCCAGCAGCCTCCTGGGGGGGACAGATACGCAGTATTTT. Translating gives CASSLLGGTDTQYF. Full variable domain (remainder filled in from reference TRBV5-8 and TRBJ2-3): EAGVTQSPTHLIKTRGQQATLRCSPISGHTSVYWYQQALGLGLQFLLWYDEGEERNRGNFPPRFSGRQFPNYSSELNVNALELEDSALYLCASSLLGGTDTQYFGPGTRLTVL.